This record covers a single TCR beta chain. The V end lost 0 bases, the J end lost 4 bases, and 15 bases lay between the germline ends. Germline loops: CDR1 LGHNA, CDR2 YSLEER. The CDR3 totals 16 residues. These data come from a study of OX40 agonist ivuxolimab in advanced cancers. About the study: Dose-escalation patients had hepatocellular carcinoma, melanoma, renal cell or head and neck cancer. Earlier treatment with anti-PD-1, anti-PD-L1 or anti-CTLA-4 was permitted, and 30% to 40% had received some.

Produced via immunoSEQ multiplex PCR; TCRdb's table is partial and in-frame only. The sample consists of about 81,000 clones, approximately 94% of them appearing once. Enrollment shut out patients with autoimmune disease history or systemic immunosuppression. Peripheral blood came from all dose cohorts at three timepoints. Specimen: CD4+ or CD8+ T cells sorted from blood, collected in a trial of the OX40 agonist ivuxolimab. The J gene is TRBJ1-1, the V gene TRBV4-3; the D gene is possibly TRBD1 (6 bases). This receptor was taken from an adult with an advanced solid tumor such as melanoma, head and neck, liver or kidney cancer. CDR3 DNA sequence: TGCGCCAGCAGCCAAGATCGGGCTCCAGGGGTCACTGAAGCTTTCTTT. Its translation: CASSQDRAPGVTEAFF.